These 27 T cell receptor beta chains originate from one sample sequenced in a study of T cell repertoires in cytomegalovirus infection. TCRdb re-analysed the reads in MiXCR, keeping a single row per CDR3 protein. Found here are fewer than 1,000,000 distinct CDR3 sequences, under 40% of them singletons; the top ten hold roughly 13%. No antigen has been assigned to these receptors. The input for sequencing was cultured CD8+ T cells from PBMCs, taken from culture after CMV antigen stimulation. Receptors were obtained from a human donor in good health (CMV status not recorded). Some clones in this sample may be carry-over from other donors' samples.

This clonotype has a handful of counts. The chain combines TRBV2 with TRBJ2-7; a possible D gene is TRBD1 (7 bases). Trimming removed 3 bases from V and 1 base from J, with 13 bases in between. Germline CDR1 and CDR2: SNHLY and FYNNEI. The CDR3 covers 15 residues. The CDR3 DNA reads TGTGCCAGCAGTGAGTCAGGGGGGAGTTCCTACGAGCAGTACGTC. Its protein product is CASSESGGSSYEQYV.

The chain employs TRBV9 and TRBJ1-4; TRBD1 agrees at 10 bases. The CDR3 consists of 14 residues. The trim removed 0 bases at V and 7 bases at J, leaving 0 bases unmatched. Per the germline V gene, CDR1 is SGDLS and CDR2 is YYNGEE. Written as DNA, the CDR3 is TGTGCCAGCAGCGTAGGGGACAGGGGTGAAAAACTGTTTTTT. Translated: CASSVGDRGEKLFF.

This chain uses TRBV7-9 with TRBJ2-7; TRBD1 might be the D (5 bases). Trimming pared 2 bases from V and 2 bases from J, leaving 22 bases between. This CDR3 has 18 residues. In germline, CDR1 is SEHNR, CDR2 FQNEAQ (reference sequence). Written as DNA, the CDR3 is TGTGCCAGCAGCTTAAACTATCAGGGTTTACCCCTACCCTACGAGCAGTACTTC. Its translation: CASSLNYQGLPLPYEQYF.

This clonotype was counted a few times. The V gene is TRBV6-1, the J gene TRBJ2-3; maybe TRBD1 (6 bases). The ends were cut back, 5 bases at V and 2 bases at J, with 14 bases in the middle. The CDR3 runs to 15 residues. Germline CDR1 and CDR2: MNHNS and SASEGT. The CDR3: CASSQRDTNTDTQYF. The CDR3, as DNA: TGTGCCAGCAGTCAAAGGGACACCAACACAGATACGCAGTATTTT.

V usage is TRBV19 and J usage is TRBJ2-6; possible D gene TRBD2, 5 bases. Germline V gene data show CDR1 as LNHDA and CDR2 as SQIVND (reference sequence). Trimming pared 5 bases from V and 2 bases from J, leaving 13 bases between. The CDR3 covers 16 residues. CDR3: CASSGGPVTGANVLTF. In nucleotides, the CDR3 is TGTGCCAGTAGTGGAGGTCCTGTAACTGGGGCCAACGTCCTGACTTTC. The full variable domain, in which reference TRBV19 and TRBJ2-6 provide the parts outside the CDR3, is DGGITQSPKYLFRKEGQNVTLSCEQNLNHDAMYWYRQDPGQGLRLIYYSQIVNDFQKGDIAEGYSVSREKKESFPLTVTSAQKNPTAFYLCASSGGPVTGANVLTFGAGSRLTVL.

The J gene is TRBJ1-2, the V gene TRBV10-3; possibly TRBD1 for D (5 bases). The CDR3 has 14 amino acids. Trimming pared 2 bases from V and 8 bases from J, leaving 15 bases between. Looked up from germline, CDR1 is ENHRY and CDR2 is SYGVKD. The CDR3 loop reads CAISEPGAGWGYTF. CDR3 nucleotide sequence: TGTGCCATCAGTGAGCCCGGGGCAGGGTGGGGCTACACCTTC.

V usage is TRBV11-2 and J usage is TRBJ2-3; 15 bases agree with TRBD2. V dropped 5 bases and J dropped 5; count of bases not matched to a gene: 5. The CDR3 covers 16 residues. Germline CDR1 reads SGHAT; CDR2 reads FQNNGV. Here the CDR3 reads CASSRRGLAGGDTQYF. The CDR3 region has the DNA TGTGCCAGCAGCCGCAGGGGACTAGCGGGGGGAGATACGCAGTATTTT.

This clonotype was detected only a few times. V gene TRBV9 combines with J gene TRBJ1-2; D remains ambiguous. The CDR3 is 17 amino acids. Germline CDR1 is SGDLS and CDR2 is YYNGEE. Trimming removed 0 bases at V and 3 bases at J, with 18 bases between. CDR3 sequence reads: CASSVDLGGSQDYGYTF. In DNA form, the CDR3 reads TGTGCCAGCAGCGTAGACCTGGGTGGATCCCAGGACTATGGCTACACCTTC.

At least ten counts were recorded for this clonotype. This sequence joins TRBV7-8 and TRBJ2-2, with D possibly matching TRBD2 (5 bases). CDR3 length equals 17 residues. V lost 4 bases and J lost 3, with 18 bases in between. From germline, CDR1 is SGHVS and CDR2 FQNEAQ. CDR3 sequence reads: CASSSRSIARDTGELFF. The CDR3 nucleotides are TGTGCCAGCAGCTCACGAAGCATCGCGAGGGACACCGGGGAGCTGTTTTTT.

The chain couples TRBV5-1 to TRBJ1-5, with TRBD1 matching 9 bases. The CDR3 spans 18 residues. The V and J ends lost 4 bases and 6 bases, in that order; junction bases with no gene match: 17. Germline CDR1 and CDR2: SGHRS and YFSETQ. CDR3 residues: CASSHKPRDRDLTQPQHF. The CDR3, as DNA: TGCGCCAGCAGCCACAAACCCAGGGACAGGGATCTCACTCAGCCCCAGCATTTT.

This clonotype was counted many times. The gene calls are TRBV7-9 and TRBJ2-7, with D possibly matching TRBD2 (5 bases). The CDR3 runs to 14 residues. CDR1 and CDR2 from the germline V gene are SEHNR and FQNEAQ (reference sequence). V shed 1 base and J shed 3 bases, with 10 bases lying between them. The CDR3 spells CASSLVQSGYEQYF. The CDR3 bases are TGTGCCAGCAGCTTAGTCCAGAGCGGCTACGAGCAGTACTTC.

The CDR3 coding sequence is TGTGCCAGCAGCCCCTTCCTAGCCGAGACAGAGCACTATGGCTACACCTTC. This sequence encodes CASSPFLAETEHYGYTF. The chain carries TRBV3-1 and TRBJ1-2; perhaps TRBD1 as D (5 bases). CDR3 length: 17 residues. Germline lookup yields CDR1 LGHDT and CDR2 YNNKEL (reference sequence). Between the trimmed V and J ends, which lost 4 bases and 3 bases, there was a span of 21 bases.

The V call is TRBV7-8, the J call TRBJ1-2; 8 nucleotides align to TRBD1. Germline V CDR1 and CDR2: SGHVS, FQNEAQ. Trimming took 5 bases from V and 5 from J; bases not matched to a gene: 10. The CDR3 extends over 15 amino acids. The CDR3 is CASSLTRQGRYGYTF. For the CDR3, the DNA is TGTGCCAGCAGCCTCACCAGACAGGGGCGGTATGGCTACACCTTC.

This clonotype was detected ten times or more. The J gene is TRBJ2-2, the V gene TRBV7-2; 8 bases match TRBD2. With V trimmed by 3 bases and J by 4 bases, 10 bases remained unmatched. The CDR3 runs to 17 residues. Germline lookup yields CDR1 SGHTA and CDR2 FQGNSA. The CDR3 bases are TGTGCCAGCAGCTTTCGCGAATTAGCGGGGAGCACCGGGGAGCTGTTTTTT. Encoded protein: CASSFRELAGSTGELFF. Combining the CDR3 with reference TRBV7-2 and TRBJ2-2 gives the whole variable domain GAGVSQSPSNKVTEKGKDVELRCDPISGHTALYWYRQSLGQGLEFLIYFQGNSAPDKSGLPSDRFSAERTGGSVSTLTIQRTQQEDSAVYLCASSFRELAGSTGELFFGEGSRLTVL.

About this clonotype itself: With only one base between it and a far larger clone, this is likely a read error. The gene calls are TRBV5-5 and TRBJ2-1; 11 nucleotides line up with TRBD2. CDR3 length: 15 residues. CDR1 SGHKS and CDR2 YYEKEE come from the germline V gene (reference sequence). CDR3 in DNA: TGTGCCAGCAGCTTGGGGCTAGCGGGGGGAAATGAGCGGTTCTTC. Its translation is CASSLGLAGGNERFF.

The chain couples TRBV4-3 to TRBJ2-3; 8 bases map to TRBD2. CDR3 length: 19 residues. With 0 bases clipped from V and 0 bases from J, the junction kept 11 bases outside the gene matches. Looked up from germline, CDR1 is LGHNA and CDR2 is YSLEER. The CDR3 DNA reads as TGCGCCAGCAGCCAAGAGGTTAAAGGGCTAGCGGGTAGCACAGATACGCAGTATTTT. It translates to CASSQEVKGLAGSTDTQYF.

The CDR3 protein is CASSLLGYGETQYF. CDR3 sequence (DNA): TGTGCCAGCAGTTTGTTGGGGTATGGAGAGACCCAGTACTTC. This chain joins TRBV12-3 or TRBV12-4 and TRBJ2-5; unclear D gene. With 3 bases removed from V and 4 bases from J, the gap between germline ends came to 12 bases. The CDR3 consists of 14 residues.

The table lists this clonotype with many counts. The chain joins TRBV6-1 to TRBJ2-3; D may be TRBD1 or TRBD2 (6 bases each). V lost 5 bases, J lost 5 bases, and 17 bases lay in between. Germline CDR1 reads MNHNS; CDR2 reads SASEGT. The CDR3 has 15 residues. This CDR3 reads CASSRGTPWGDTQYF. DNA of the CDR3: TGTGCCAGCAGTCGCGGGACACCCTGGGGAGATACGCAGTATTTT.

This chain connects TRBV7-9 to TRBJ1-2; perhaps TRBD1 as D (6 bases). V lost 7 bases and J 3 bases, leaving 12 bases between the germline ends. Germline assignment: CDR1 SEHNR and CDR2 FQNEAQ (reference sequence). This CDR3 contains 13 residues. The CDR3 loop reads CASNTGFDYGYTF. The CDR3 DNA is TGTGCCAGCAATACAGGGTTTGACTATGGCTACACCTTC.

Points on this clonotype: With a much larger clone just one base away, this may be a read error. The rearrangement links TRBV12-3 or TRBV12-4 to TRBJ2-7, with D uncertain. The CDR3 runs to 22 residues. CDR3 DNA: TGTGCCGGCAGTTTCACTTCACCCCAGGCTAGATCGATGGTTTGTTTCGAGTACGAGCAGTACTTC. Protein product: CAGSFTSPQARSMVCFEYEQYF.

The chain carries TRBV25-1 and TRBJ1-1; tentatively, D is TRBD1 (5 bases). The V end lost 0 bases, the J end lost 10 bases, and 12 bases lay between the germline ends. There are 13 residues in the CDR3. The V gene's germline CDR1 is MGHDK and CDR2 SYGVNS. CDR3 in DNA: TGTGCCAGCAGTGAATATAAAGGGGATTCAGCTTTCTTT. Residues: CASSEYKGDSAFF. The full variable domain, completed using reference TRBV25-1 and TRBJ1-1, is EADIYQTPRYLVIGTGKKITLECSQTMGHDKMYWYQQDPGMELHLIHYSYGVNSTEKGDLSSESTVSRIRTEHFPLTLESARPSHTSQYLCASSEYKGDSAFFGQGTRLTVV.

This chain joins TRBV27 and TRBJ1-2; D is ambiguous. The CDR3 covers 12 residues. V lost 4 bases to trimming and J lost 8 bases, with 11 bases between them. Germline V gene data show CDR1 as MNHEY and CDR2 as SMNVEV (reference sequence). The CDR3 DNA reads TGTGCCAGCAGTTCCTGGGGTGGCGGCTACACCTTC. It specifies CASSSWGGGYTF.

This clonotype was counted ten times or more. The chain couples TRBV7-8 to TRBJ2-4; 8 nucleotides agree with TRBD2. Trimming took 1 base from V and 7 from J; bases not matched to a gene: 3. The germline V gene encodes CDR1 SGHVS and CDR2 FQNEAQ. The CDR3 is made up of 14 amino acids. CDR3 sequence: CASSLGGGLNIQYF. Here the CDR3 DNA reads TGTGCCAGCAGCTTAGGCGGGGGGCTGAACATTCAGTACTTC. Full variable domain (remainder filled in from reference TRBV7-8 and TRBJ2-4): GAGVSQSPRYKVAKRGQDVALRCDPISGHVSLFWYQQALGQGPEFLTYFQNEAQLDKSGLPSDRFFAERPEGSVSTLKIQRTQQEDSAVYLCASSLGGGLNIQYFGAGTRLSVL.

Note on this clonotype: A read error is possible here, since a much larger clone lies one base away. The chain has TRBV12-3 or TRBV12-4 and TRBJ1-2, with 7 bases fitting TRBD1. This CDR3 is 14 amino acids long. The CDR3 region has the DNA TGTACCAGCAGCTCCGACAGGGCGAACTATGGCTACACCTTC. Its protein product is CTSSSDRANYGYTF.

The rearrangement joins TRBV24-1 to TRBJ2-7, with 10 bases matching TRBD1. This CDR3 contains 15 residues. The V segment lost 5 bases and the J segment 0 bases; nucleotides outside the gene matches: 3. Germline CDR1 reads KGHDR; CDR2 reads SFDVKD. The CDR3 DNA is TGTGCCACCAGTGGGGACAGGGGAAACTCCTACGAGCAGTACTTC. This gives the protein CATSGDRGNSYEQYF.

This clonotype has more than one count but fewer than ten. The CDR3: CASSYRRGELFF. The CDR3 nucleotides are TGTGCCAGCAGCTACCGCAGGGGGGAGCTGTTTTTT. The J gene is TRBJ2-2, the V gene TRBV7-8; no clear D gene. V lost 4 bases and J 8 bases, leaving 8 bases between the germline ends. The CDR3 consists of 12 residues. The germline V gene has CDR1 SGHVS and CDR2 FQNEAQ.

This clonotype occurred a few times. J is TRBJ2-5 and V is TRBV28; 10 bases map to TRBD2. Germline lookup yields CDR1 MDHEN and CDR2 SYDVKM. The junction had 4 bases not matched to a gene; V was cut back by 2 bases and J by 1 base. CDR3 size: 16 residues. CDR3 sequence reads: CASSLLAGVRQETQYF. The DNA for the CDR3 is TGTGCCAGCAGTTTACTAGCGGGGGTTCGCCAAGAGACCCAGTACTTC.